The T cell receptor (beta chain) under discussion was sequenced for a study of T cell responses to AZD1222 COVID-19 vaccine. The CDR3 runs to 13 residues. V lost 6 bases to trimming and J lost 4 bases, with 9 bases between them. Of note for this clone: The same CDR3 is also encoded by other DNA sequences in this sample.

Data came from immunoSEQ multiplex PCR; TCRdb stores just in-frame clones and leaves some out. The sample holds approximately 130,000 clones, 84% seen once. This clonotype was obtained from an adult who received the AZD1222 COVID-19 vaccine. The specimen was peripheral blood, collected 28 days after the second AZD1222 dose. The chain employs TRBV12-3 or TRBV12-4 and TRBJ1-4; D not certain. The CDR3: CASRRGVNEKLFF. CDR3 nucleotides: TGTGCCAGCAGGCGCGGGGTTAATGAAAAACTGTTTTTT.